The T cell receptor (beta chain) described here comes from a study of cytomegalovirus exposure and HLA in healthy donors. Study conclusions and caveats: Later work found that TCR association rates differed between HLA loci; DRB1 had the most and HLA-C the fewest.

The PCR employed 60 Vbeta primers together with 13 Jbeta primers. Assay used: immunoSEQ multiplex PCR; TCRdb lists only in-frame clones, some missing. This table has 150,000 to 200,000 clones, around 80% appearing once. Regarding this clone: Its antigen is currently unknown.

The clonotype was recovered from a male donor in good health and CMV-seronegative. Sequencing was performed on PBMCs.

The CDR3 DNA follows: TGTGCCAGCAGTTCACAGGGGAGAAAAGGAAACACCATATATTTT. This gives the protein CASSSQGRKGNTIYF. V and J are TRBV6-1 and TRBJ1-3, with 7 positions matching TRBD1. Per the germline V gene, CDR1 is MNHNS and CDR2 is SASEGT. The CDR3 has 15 residues. J lost 4 bases, V lost 5 bases, and 8 bases had no gene match.